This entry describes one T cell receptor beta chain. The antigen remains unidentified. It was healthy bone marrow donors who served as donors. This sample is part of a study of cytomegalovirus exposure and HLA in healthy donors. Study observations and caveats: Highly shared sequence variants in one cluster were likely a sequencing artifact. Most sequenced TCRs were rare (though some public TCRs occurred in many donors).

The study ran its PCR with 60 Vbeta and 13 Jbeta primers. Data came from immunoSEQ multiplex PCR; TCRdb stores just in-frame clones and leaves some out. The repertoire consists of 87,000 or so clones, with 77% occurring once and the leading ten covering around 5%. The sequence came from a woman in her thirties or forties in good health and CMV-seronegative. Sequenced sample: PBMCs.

CDR3 bases: TGCGCCAGCAGCCAAGATCTGCGGGTATATGGCTACACCTTC. It specifies CASSQDLRVYGYTF. The chain combines TRBV4-3 with TRBJ1-2; D call uncertain. CDR1 and CDR2 (germline): LGHNA, YSLEER. The CDR3 has 14 amino acids. Trimming left V 0 bases short and J 5 bases short, with 10 bases between.